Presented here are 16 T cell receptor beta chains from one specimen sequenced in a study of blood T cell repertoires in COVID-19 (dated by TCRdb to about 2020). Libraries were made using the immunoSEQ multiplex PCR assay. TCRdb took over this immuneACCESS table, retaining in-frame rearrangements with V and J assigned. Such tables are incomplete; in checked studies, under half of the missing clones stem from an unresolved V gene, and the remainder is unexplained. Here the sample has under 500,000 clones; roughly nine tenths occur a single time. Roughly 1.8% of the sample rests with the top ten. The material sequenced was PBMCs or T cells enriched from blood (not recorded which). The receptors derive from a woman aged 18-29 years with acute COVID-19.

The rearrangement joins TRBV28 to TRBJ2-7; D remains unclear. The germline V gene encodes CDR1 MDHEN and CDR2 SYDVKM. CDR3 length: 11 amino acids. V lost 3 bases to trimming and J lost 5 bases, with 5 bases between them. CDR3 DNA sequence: TGTGCCAGCAGTTTTCAGGACGAGCAGTACTTC. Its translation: CASSFQDEQYF.

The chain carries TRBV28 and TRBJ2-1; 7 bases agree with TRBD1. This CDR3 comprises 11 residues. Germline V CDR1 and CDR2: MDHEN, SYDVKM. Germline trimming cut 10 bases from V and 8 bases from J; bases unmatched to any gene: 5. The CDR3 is CAIQGLDEQFF. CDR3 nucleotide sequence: TGTGCCATACAGGGGTTGGATGAGCAGTTCTTC.

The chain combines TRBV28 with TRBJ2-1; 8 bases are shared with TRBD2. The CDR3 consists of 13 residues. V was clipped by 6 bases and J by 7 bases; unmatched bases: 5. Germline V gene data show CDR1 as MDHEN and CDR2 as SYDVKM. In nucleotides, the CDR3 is TGTGCCAGCAGCCCTGGGACTAGAAATGAGCAGTTCTTC. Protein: CASSPGTRNEQFF.

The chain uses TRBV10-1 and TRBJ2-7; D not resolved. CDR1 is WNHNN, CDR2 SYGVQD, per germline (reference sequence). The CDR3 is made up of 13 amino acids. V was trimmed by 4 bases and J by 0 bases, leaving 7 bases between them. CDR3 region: CASSAGISYEQYF. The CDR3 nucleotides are TGCGCCAGCAGTGCAGGTATCTCCTACGAGCAGTACTTC.

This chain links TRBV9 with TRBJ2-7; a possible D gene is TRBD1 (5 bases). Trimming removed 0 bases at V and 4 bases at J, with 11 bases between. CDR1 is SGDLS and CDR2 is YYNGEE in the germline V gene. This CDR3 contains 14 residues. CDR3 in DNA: TGTGCCAGCAGCGTAGCGACAGTCGGTTACGAGCAGTACTTC. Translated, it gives CASSVATVGYEQYF.

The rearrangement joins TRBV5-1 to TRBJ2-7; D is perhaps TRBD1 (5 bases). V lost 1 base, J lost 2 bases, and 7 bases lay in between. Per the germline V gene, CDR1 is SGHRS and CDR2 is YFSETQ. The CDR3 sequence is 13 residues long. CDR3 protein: CASSLSQAYEQYF. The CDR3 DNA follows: TGCGCCAGCAGCTTGTCACAGGCCTACGAGCAGTACTTC.

This chain's CDR3 is CASSLSTSGSFQYF. CDR3 coding DNA: TGTGCCAGCAGCTTGTCGACTAGCGGGAGTTTTCAGTACTTC. J is TRBJ2-7 and V is TRBV27; 12 bases align to TRBD2. CDR3 length: 14 amino acids. Germline lookup yields CDR1 MNHEY and CDR2 SMNVEV (reference sequence). Trimming cost V 6 bases and J 10 bases; bases outside gene matches: 10.

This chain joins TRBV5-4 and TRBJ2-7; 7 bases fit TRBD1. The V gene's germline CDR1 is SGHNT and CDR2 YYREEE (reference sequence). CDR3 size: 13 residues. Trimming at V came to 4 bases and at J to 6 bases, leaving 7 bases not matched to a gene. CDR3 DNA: TGTGCCAGCAGCCTACCGACAGGGCTCGAGCAGTACTTC. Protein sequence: CASSLPTGLEQYF.

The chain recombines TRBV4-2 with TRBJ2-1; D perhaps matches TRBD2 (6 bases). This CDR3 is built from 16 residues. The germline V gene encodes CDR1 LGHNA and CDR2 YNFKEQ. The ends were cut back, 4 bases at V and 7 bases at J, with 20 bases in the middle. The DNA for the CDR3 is TGTGCCAGCAGCCCATATGCGGGGCCACTGTATAATGAGCAGTTCTTC. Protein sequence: CASSPYAGPLYNEQFF.

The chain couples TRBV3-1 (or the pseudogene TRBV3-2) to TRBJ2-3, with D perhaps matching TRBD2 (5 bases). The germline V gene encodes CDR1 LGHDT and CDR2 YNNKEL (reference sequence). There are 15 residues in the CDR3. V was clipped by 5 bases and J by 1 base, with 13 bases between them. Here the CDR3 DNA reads TGTGCCAGCAGCTCCCGAGAGGGTGGCACAGATACGCAGTATTTT. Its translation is CASSSREGGTDTQYF.

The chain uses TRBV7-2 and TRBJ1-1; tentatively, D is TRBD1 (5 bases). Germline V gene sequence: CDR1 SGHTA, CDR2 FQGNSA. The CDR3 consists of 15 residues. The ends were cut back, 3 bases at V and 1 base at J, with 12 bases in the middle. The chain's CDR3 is CASSFAGRANTEAFF. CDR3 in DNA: TGTGCCAGCAGCTTCGCAGGGCGCGCGAACACTGAAGCTTTCTTT.

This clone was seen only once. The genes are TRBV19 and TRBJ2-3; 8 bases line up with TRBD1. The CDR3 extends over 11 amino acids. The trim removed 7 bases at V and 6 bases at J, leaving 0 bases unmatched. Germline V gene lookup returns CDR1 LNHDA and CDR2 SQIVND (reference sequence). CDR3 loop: CASNRGDTQYF. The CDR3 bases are TGTGCCAGTAACAGGGGGGATACGCAGTATTTT.

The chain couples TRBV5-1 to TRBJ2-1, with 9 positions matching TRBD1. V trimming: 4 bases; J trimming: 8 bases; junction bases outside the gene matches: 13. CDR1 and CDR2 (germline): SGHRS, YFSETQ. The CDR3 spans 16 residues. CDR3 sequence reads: CASSVQGAAADDEQFF. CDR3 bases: TGCGCCAGCAGCGTACAGGGGGCCGCCGCCGACGATGAGCAGTTCTTC.

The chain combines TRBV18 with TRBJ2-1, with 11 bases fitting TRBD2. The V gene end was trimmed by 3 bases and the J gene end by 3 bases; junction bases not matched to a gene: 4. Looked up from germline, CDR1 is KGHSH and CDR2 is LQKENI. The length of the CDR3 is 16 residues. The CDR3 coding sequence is TGTGCCAGCTCACCCGCGGGGACTAGCGGCTACAATGAGCAGTTCTTC. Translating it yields CASSPAGTSGYNEQFF.

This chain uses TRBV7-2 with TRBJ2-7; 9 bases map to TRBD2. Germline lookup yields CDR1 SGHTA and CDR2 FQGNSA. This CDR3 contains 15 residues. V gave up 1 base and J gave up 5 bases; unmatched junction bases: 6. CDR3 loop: CASSLVAGEFDEQYF. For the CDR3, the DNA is TGTGCCAGCAGCTTAGTAGCGGGAGAGTTCGACGAGCAGTACTTC.

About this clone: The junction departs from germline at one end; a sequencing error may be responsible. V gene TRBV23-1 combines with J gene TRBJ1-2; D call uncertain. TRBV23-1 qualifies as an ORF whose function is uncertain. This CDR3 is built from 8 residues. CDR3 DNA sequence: TGCGCCAGCCTAATGCCCCCCTTC. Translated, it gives CASLMPPF.